This TCR beta chain is drawn from a study of high-grade serous ovarian cancer treatment subgroups. Study background: Mean per sample: about 14,000 reads, some 7,500 unique TCR beta rearrangements. Study-wide points: Higher neoantigen levels went with greater TCR clonal relatedness.

Tumor tissue was taken before any definitive surgery or chemotherapy was given. Trimming took 4 bases from V and 7 from J; bases not matched to a gene: 12. This CDR3 has 17 residues. The germline V gene encodes CDR1 SGDLS and CDR2 YYNGEE. In the case of this clone: Its antigen remains unknown.

Here immunoSEQ multiplex PCR was the method, and the copy in TCRdb shows in-frame clones only, minus some. This sample has 8,800 or so clones, with roughly 78% found just once. The specimen was tumor tissue. This rearrangement joins TRBV9 to TRBJ2-1; 12 nucleotides align to TRBD2. The receptor was isolated from a human donor with high-grade serous ovarian cancer. The CDR3 DNA reads as TGTGCCAGCAGCTCCATGCCACTAGCGGGAGGTAGGAATGAGCAGTTCTTC. Its translation: CASSSMPLAGGRNEQFF.